This T cell receptor (beta chain) is from a study of shared clonotypes between healthy human individuals. Original analysis: Junction-only sequences produced by ImmunoSEQ had no quality scores, so filtering differed. Profiled with immunoSEQ multiplex PCR; TCRdb holds only in-frame clones, not every one. V, J and clone size are taken as reported in that table, and D and trimming were inferred from the DNA itself. The sample includes 2 million to 3 million clones, 90% to 95% of them seen just once. V lost 4 bases, J lost 6 bases, and 5 bases stayed unmatched. The CDR3 has 17 amino acids. Germline loops: CDR1 LGHNA, CDR2 YNFKEQ.

The sequencing sample was made of naive CD4+ T cells sorted from blood. This sample's subset: CD45RA+ positively selected. The chain combines TRBV4-2 with TRBJ2-2, with 16 bases aligning to TRBD2. This clonotype was obtained from a man between 18 and 35 years old in good health. DNA of the CDR3: TGTGCCAGCAGCCCGGGACTAGCGGGGGGGCATTCCGGGGAGCTGTTTTTT. Amino acids: CASSPGLAGGHSGELFF.